Shown below are 5 T cell receptor beta chains from a single sample sequenced in a study of T cell responses to AZD1222 COVID-19 vaccine. Clones were read by immunoSEQ multiplex PCR, and TCRdb kept only the in-frame ones, dropping some. The table shows around 120,000 clones, with about 91% occurring only once. Sequences were derived from peripheral blood, sampled on day 0 of AZD1222 vaccination. The receptor source for this set is an adult in good health.

The CDR3 here is CASSETGLGNTEAFF. The CDR3 DNA reads TGTGCCAGCAGTGAGACAGGGTTGGGAAACACTGAAGCTTTCTTT. V gene TRBV25-1 combines with J gene TRBJ1-1; 7 nucleotides line up with TRBD1. The V gene's germline CDR1 is MGHDK and CDR2 SYGVNS. Unmatched junction bases numbered 6, after V lost 3 bases and J lost 2 bases. The CDR3 covers 15 residues.

The J gene is TRBJ2-3, the V gene TRBV7-9; D unresolved. This CDR3 has 12 amino acids. V was clipped by 3 bases and J by 0 bases, with 1 base between them. Looked up from germline, CDR1 is SEHNR and CDR2 is FQNEAQ (reference sequence). CDR3 region: CASSFSTDTQYF. The CDR3, as DNA: TGTGCCAGCAGCTTTAGCACAGATACGCAGTATTTT. Full variable domain (remainder filled in from reference TRBV7-9 and TRBJ2-3): DTGVSQNPRHKITKRGQNVTFRCDPISEHNRLYWYRQTLGQGPEFLTYFQNEAQLEKSRLLSDRFSAERPKGSFSTLEIQRTEQGDSAMYLCASSFSTDTQYFGPGTRLTVL.

The V call is TRBV3-1 (or the pseudogene TRBV3-2), the J call TRBJ2-5; D might be TRBD1 (6 bases). The V and J ends lost 8 bases and 5 bases respectively, with 12 bases between them. Looked up from germline, CDR1 is LGHDT and CDR2 is YNNKEL (reference sequence). There are 12 residues in the CDR3. CDR3 coding DNA: TGTGCCAGCGGACCTACAGGGGAGACCCAGTACTTC. Translation gives CASGPTGETQYF.

The chain uses TRBV7-9 and TRBJ1-1; possible D gene TRBD1, 5 bases. This CDR3 is built from 12 residues. Germline V gene lookup returns CDR1 SEHNR and CDR2 FQNEAQ (reference sequence). Trimming removed 4 bases at V and 9 bases at J, with 12 bases between. The CDR3 DNA is TGTGCCAGCAGCTCCGAGCAGGGTAAAGCTTTCTTT. It specifies CASSSEQGKAFF.

The chain combines TRBV5-6 with TRBJ2-7; the match to TRBD1 covers 7 bases. Trimming took 4 bases from V and 2 from J; bases not matched to a gene: 3. This CDR3 comprises 13 residues. Per the germline V gene, CDR1 is SGHDT and CDR2 is YYEEEE. The CDR3 sequence: CASSVGQTYEQYF. CDR3 coding DNA: TGTGCCAGCAGCGTGGGACAGACCTACGAGCAGTACTTC.